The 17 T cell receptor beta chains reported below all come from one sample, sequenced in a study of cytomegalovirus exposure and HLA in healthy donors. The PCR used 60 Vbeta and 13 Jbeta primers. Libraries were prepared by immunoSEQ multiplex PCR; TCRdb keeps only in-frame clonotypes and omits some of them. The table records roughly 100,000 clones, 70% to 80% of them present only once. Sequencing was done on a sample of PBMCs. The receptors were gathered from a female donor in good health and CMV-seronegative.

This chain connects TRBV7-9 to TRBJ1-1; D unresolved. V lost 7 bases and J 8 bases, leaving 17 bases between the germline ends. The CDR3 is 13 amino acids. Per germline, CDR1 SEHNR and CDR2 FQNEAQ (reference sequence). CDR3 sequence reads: CASTPRGGSEAFF. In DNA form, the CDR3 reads TGTGCCAGCACCCCCCGAGGAGGCAGCGAAGCTTTCTTT.

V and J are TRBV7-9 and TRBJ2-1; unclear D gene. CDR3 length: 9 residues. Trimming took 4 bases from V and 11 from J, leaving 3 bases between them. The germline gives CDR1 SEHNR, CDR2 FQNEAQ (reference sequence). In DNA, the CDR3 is TGTGCCAGCAGCTCTCAGCAGTTCTTC. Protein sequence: CASSSQQFF. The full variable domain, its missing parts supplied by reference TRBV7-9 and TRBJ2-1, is DTGVSQNPRHKITKRGQNVTFRCDPISEHNRLYWYRQTLGQGPEFLTYFQNEAQLEKSRLLSDRFSAERPKGSFSTLEIQRTEQGDSAMYLCASSSQQFFGPGTRLTVL.

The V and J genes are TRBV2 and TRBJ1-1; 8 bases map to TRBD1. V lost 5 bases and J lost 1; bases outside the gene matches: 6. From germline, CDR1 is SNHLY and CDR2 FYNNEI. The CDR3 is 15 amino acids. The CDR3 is CASSPRQGRNTEAFF. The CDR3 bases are TGTGCCAGCAGTCCCCGACAGGGGCGGAACACTGAAGCTTTCTTT.

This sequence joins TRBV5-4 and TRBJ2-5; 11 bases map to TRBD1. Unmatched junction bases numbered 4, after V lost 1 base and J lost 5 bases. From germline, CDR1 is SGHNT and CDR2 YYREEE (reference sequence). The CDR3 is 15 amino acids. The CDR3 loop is CASSLRTGGLETQYF. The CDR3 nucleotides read TGTGCCAGCAGCTTGAGGACAGGGGGCTTGGAGACCCAGTACTTC.

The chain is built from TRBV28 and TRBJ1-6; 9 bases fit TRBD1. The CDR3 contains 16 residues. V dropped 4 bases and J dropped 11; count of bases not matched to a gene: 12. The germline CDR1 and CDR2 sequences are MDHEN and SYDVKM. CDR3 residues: CASSWNSGTGSTPLHF. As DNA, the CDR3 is TGTGCCAGCAGTTGGAACTCGGGGACAGGGAGTACACCCCTCCACTTT.

In DNA form, the CDR3 reads TGTGCCAGCAGCTTAAAGATAGGGGATGGCTACGAGCAGTACTTC. It translates to CASSLKIGDGYEQYF. J is TRBJ2-7 and V is TRBV7-3; a weak D match, TRBD1 (5 bases). Germline loops: CDR1 SGHTA, CDR2 FQGTGA. The CDR3 consists of 15 residues. The V and J ends lost 1 base and 3 bases respectively, with 13 bases between them.

Here the CDR3 reads CASRGQRDTQYF. CDR3 nucleotides: TGTGCCAGCAGGGGGCAGAGAGATACGCAGTATTTT. This chain uses TRBV2 with TRBJ2-3; tentatively, D is TRBD1 (5 bases). CDR3 length equals 12 residues. Germline CDR1 SNHLY, CDR2 FYNNEI. V lost 6 bases and J lost 5, with 9 bases in between.

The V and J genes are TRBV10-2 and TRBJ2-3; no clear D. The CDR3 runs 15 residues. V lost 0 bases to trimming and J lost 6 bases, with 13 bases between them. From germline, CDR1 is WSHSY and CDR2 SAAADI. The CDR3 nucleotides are TGCGCCAGCAGTGAGTCGGCTCGCGGCTGGGATACGCAGTATTTT. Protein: CASSESARGWDTQYF.

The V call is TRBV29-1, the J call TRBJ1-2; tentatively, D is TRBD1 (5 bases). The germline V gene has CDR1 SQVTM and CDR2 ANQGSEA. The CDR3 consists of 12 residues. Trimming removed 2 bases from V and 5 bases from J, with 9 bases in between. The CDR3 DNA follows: TGCAGCGTTGAAAGGCCAGGGTATGGCTACACCTTC. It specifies CSVERPGYGYTF.

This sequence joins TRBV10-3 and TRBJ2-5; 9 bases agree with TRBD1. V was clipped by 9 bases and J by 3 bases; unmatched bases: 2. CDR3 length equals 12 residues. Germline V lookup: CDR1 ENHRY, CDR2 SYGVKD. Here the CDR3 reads CAMGDREETQYF. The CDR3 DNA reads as TGTGCCATGGGGGACAGGGAAGAGACCCAGTACTTC.

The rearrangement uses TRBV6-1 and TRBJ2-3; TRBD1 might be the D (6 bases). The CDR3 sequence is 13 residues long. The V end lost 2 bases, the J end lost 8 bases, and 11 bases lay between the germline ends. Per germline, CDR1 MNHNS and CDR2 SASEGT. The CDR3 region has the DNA TGTGCCAGCAGTGAAACAGGGAAGGGTACGCAGTATTTT. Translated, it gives CASSETGKGTQYF.

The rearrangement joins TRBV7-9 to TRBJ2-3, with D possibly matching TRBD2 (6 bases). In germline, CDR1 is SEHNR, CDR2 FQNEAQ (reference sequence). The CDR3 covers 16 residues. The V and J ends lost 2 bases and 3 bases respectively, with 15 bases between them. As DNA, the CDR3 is TGTGCCAGCAGCTTATATTCTGGTCGGGGGACAGATACGCAGTATTTT. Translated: CASSLYSGRGTDTQYF.

The CDR3 is CASSYSPGENTEAFF. The CDR3 bases are TGTGCCAGCAGTTACTCGCCAGGGGAGAACACTGAAGCTTTCTTT. V gene TRBV6-5 combines with J gene TRBJ1-1; perhaps TRBD1 as D (6 bases). The CDR3 has 15 amino acids. Between the trimmed V and J ends, which lost 0 bases and 1 base, there was a span of 9 bases. The germline CDR1 and CDR2 sequences are MNHEY and SVGAGI.

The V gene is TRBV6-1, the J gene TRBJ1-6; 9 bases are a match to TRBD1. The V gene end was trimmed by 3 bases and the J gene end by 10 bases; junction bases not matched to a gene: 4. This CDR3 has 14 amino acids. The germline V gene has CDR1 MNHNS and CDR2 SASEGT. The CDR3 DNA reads TGTGCCAGCAGTGAGGGGACAGGGACCTCACCCCTCCACTTT. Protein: CASSEGTGTSPLHF.

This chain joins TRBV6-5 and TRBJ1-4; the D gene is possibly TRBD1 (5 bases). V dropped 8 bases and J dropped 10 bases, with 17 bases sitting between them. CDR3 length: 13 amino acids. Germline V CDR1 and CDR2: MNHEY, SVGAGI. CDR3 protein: CASRAPPGGKLFF. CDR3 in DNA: TGTGCCAGCCGGGCCCCGCCCGGGGGAAAACTGTTTTTT.

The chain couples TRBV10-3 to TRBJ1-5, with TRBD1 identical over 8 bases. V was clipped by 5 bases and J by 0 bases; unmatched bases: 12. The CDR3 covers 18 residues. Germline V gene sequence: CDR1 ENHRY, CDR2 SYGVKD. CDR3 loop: CAISSRSIGQGSNQPQHF. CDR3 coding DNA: TGTGCCATCAGTAGTCGGAGCATAGGACAGGGTAGCAATCAGCCCCAGCATTTT.

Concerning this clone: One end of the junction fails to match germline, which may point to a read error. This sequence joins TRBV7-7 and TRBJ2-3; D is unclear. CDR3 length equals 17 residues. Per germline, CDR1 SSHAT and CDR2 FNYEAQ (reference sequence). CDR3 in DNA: TGTGCTAGCAGCGCAAGCCCAGCCCTGGCTAGACCAGATACGCAGTATTTT. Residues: CASSASPALARPDTQYF. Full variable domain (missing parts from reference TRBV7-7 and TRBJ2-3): GAGVSQSPRYKVTKRGQDVTLRCDPISSHATLYWYQQALGQGPEFLTYFNYEAQPDKSGLPSDRFSAERPEGSISTLTIQRTEQRDSAMYRCASSASPALARPDTQYFGPGTRLTVL.